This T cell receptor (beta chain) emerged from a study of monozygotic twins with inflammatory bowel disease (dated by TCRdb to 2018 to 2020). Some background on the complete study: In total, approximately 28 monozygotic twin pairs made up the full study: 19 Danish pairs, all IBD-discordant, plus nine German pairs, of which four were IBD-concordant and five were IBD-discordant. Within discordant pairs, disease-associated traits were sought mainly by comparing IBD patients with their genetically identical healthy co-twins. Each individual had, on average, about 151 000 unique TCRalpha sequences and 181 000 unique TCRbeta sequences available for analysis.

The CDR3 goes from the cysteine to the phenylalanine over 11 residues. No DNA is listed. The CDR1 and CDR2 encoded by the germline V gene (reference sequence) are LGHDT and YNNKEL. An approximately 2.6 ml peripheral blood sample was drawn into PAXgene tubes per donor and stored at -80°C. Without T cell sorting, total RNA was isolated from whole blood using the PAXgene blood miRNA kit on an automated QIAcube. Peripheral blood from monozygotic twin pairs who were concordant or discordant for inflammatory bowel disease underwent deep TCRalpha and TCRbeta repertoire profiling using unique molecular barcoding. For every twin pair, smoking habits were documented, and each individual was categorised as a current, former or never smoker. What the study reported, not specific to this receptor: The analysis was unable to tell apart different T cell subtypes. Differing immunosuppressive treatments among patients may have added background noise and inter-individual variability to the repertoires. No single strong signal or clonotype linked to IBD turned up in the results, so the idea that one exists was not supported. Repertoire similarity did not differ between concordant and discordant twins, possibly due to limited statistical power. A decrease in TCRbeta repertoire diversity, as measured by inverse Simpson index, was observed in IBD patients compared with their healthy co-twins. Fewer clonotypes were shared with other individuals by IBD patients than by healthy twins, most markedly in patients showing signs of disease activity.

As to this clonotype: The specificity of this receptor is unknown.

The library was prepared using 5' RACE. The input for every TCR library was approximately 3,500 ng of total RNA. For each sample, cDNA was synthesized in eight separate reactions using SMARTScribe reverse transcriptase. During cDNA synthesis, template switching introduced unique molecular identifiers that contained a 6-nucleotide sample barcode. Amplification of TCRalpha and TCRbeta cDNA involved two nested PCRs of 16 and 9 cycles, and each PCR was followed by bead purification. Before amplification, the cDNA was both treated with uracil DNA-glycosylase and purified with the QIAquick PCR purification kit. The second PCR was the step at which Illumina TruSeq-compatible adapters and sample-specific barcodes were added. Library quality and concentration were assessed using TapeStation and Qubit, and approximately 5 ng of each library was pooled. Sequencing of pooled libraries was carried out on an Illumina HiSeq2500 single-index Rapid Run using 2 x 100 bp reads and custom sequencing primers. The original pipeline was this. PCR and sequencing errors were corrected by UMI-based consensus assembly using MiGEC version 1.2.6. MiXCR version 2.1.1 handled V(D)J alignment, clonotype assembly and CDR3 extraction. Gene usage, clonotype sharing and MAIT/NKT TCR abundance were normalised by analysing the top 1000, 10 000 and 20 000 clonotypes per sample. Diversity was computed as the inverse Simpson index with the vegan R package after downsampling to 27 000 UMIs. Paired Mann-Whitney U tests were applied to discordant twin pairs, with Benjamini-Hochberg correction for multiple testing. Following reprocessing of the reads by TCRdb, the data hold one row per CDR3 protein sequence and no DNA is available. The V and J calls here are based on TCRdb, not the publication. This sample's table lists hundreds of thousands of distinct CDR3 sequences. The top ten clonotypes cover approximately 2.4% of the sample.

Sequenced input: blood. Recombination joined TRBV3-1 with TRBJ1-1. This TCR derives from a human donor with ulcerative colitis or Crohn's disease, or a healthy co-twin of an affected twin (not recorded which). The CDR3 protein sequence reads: CASSHLSEAFF.